The rows below give T cell receptor beta chains drawn from one sample of a study of T-cell memory formation after mild COVID-19. Using its own MiXCR run on the 5' RACE reads, TCRdb lists one record per CDR3 protein. The data hold about 280,000 distinct CDR3 sequences, with 7% to 10% observed a single time. The sequencing sample was made of PBMCs or a T cell subset sorted from them (not recorded which). The receptors shown here come from a man between 18 and 29 years old who had mild COVID-19 (a few samples of this study predate the infection). Cell type and time point are not known. Each CDR3 is given with its conserved first and last residue. The order of the fields is CDR3 length, V gene, D gene, clone size, J gene, CDR3 protein, CDR3 DNA. The D gene is left open where the match is weak. Clone sizes are given selectively: once, few, many, or a class where the clone is expanded.

14,TRBV20-1,TRBD1,few,TRBJ2-7,CSAIDRAGAYEQYF,TGCAGTGCTATCGACAGGGCGGGCGCCTACGAGCAGTACTTC
13,TRBV2,.,.,TRBJ1-2,CASSNGREDGYTF,TGTGCCAGCAGTAATGGGAGGGAGGACGGCTACACCTTC
14,TRBV7-2,.,few,TRBJ2-7,CASSRGGTLGEQYF,TGTGCCAGCAGCCGAGGAGGGACCCTAGGGGAGCAGTACTTC
15,TRBV7-2,.,.,TRBJ1-5,CASSLKGYSNQPQHF,TGTGCCAGCAGCTTAAAGGGATATAGCAATCAGCCCCAGCATTTT
15,TRBV24-1,TRBD1,.,TRBJ1-5,CATSDGQGFNQPQHF,TGTGCCACCAGTGATGGACAGGGATTCAATCAGCCCCAGCATTTT
17,TRBV3-1,TRBD2,few,TRBJ2-1,CASSQLFRTSGHNEQFF,TGTGCCAGCAGCCAACTATTCCGCACTAGCGGGCACAATGAGCAGTTCTTC
15,TRBV7-9,.,.,TRBJ2-6,CASSPSRTAANVLTF,TGTGCCAGCAGCCCCTCACGGACAGCCGCCAACGTCCTGACTTTC
15,TRBV6-5,.,few,TRBJ2-5,CASSPVIAPTEPQYF,TGTGCCAGCAGTCCAGTTATCGCCCCGACAGAGCCTCAGTACTTC
13,TRBV5-6,.,few,TRBJ2-1,CASRTGPGNEQFF,TGTGCCAGCAGAACCGGGCCTGGGAATGAGCAGTTCTTC
16,TRBV5-1,TRBD2,.,TRBJ2-3,CASSSGLADFTDTQYF,TGCGCCAGCAGCTCAGGACTAGCGGACTTCACAGATACGCAGTATTTT
14,TRBV5-6,TRBD1,.,TRBJ2-7,CASSFRTGYSEQYF,TGTGCCAGCAGCTTCCGGACAGGGTATAGCGAGCAGTACTTC
18,TRBV6-5,TRBD2,many,TRBJ2-1,CASSLTGTSGISGNEQFF,TGTGCCAGCAGCCTAACCGGGACTAGCGGGATATCGGGCAATGAGCAGTTCTTC
16,TRBV5-3,.,.,TRBJ2-2,CASTSVPQGNSGELFF,TGTGCCAGTACCTCCGTTCCACAGGGAAATTCCGGGGAGCTGTTTTTT
14,TRBV9,.,.,TRBJ2-3,CASSVGELTDTQYF,TGTGCCAGCAGCGTGGGGGAACTCACAGATACGCAGTATTTT
14,TRBV7-2,.,few,TRBJ2-4,CASRQDLAKNIQYF,TGTGCCAGCAGACAGGATTTAGCCAAAAACATTCAGTACTTC
15,TRBV10-1,.,few,TRBJ2-1,CASSDPALLGNEQFF,TGCGCCAGCAGTGACCCCGCGCTACTAGGTAATGAGCAGTTCTTC
12,TRBV20-1,TRBD1,few,TRBJ2-5,CSAHTGGETQYF,TGCAGTGCGCATACAGGGGGGGAGACCCAGTACTTC
15,TRBV6-5,.,few,TRBJ1-5,CASSYSAGASQPQHF,TGTGCCAGCAGTTACTCAGCAGGGGCAAGCCAGCCCCAGCATTTT
15,TRBV7-6,.,.,TRBJ2-7,CASSLPAGEVYEQYF,TGTGCCAGCAGTTTGCCGGCAGGGGAGGTTTACGAGCAGTACTTC
16,TRBV9,.,few,TRBJ2-1,CASSVGTGGPHNEQFF,TGTGCCAGCAGCGTAGGAACGGGGGGCCCCCACAATGAGCAGTTCTTC
14,TRBV15,.,many,TRBJ2-2,CATSRDVDAGELFF,TGTGCCACCAGCAGAGACGTGGACGCCGGGGAGCTGTTTTTT
13,TRBV7-3,.,many,TRBJ2-1,CASSQDYYNEQFF,TGTGCCAGCAGCCAGGACTATTACAATGAGCAGTTCTTC
15,TRBV6-5,.,.,TRBJ1-3,CASSPTGLSGNTIYF,TGTGCCAGCAGTCCCACAGGCCTCTCTGGAAACACCATATATTTT
16,TRBV18,.,.,TRBJ1-4,CASSRYQGGTNEKLFF,TGTGCCAGCTCACGGTACCAGGGAGGCACTAATGAAAAACTGTTTTTT
15,TRBV10-3,.,few,TRBJ2-2,CAISEPGKVNGELFF,TGTGCCATCAGTGAACCGGGGAAGGTGAACGGGGAGCTGTTTTTT
14,TRBV4-2,.,.,TRBJ2-5,CASSQQRQGETQYF,TGTGCCAGCAGCCAACAGCGTCAAGGAGAGACCCAGTACTTC
18,TRBV21-1,.,.,TRBJ2-1,CASSTPGLGCGSYNEQFF,TGTGCCAGCAGCACCCCGGGACTAGGATGTGGGTCCTACAATGAGCAGTTCTTC
13,TRBV20-1,.,.,TRBJ2-5,CSVFAFRQETQYF,TGCAGTGTTTTCGCATTTCGCCAAGAGACCCAGTACTTC
13,TRBV7-2,.,many,TRBJ2-3,CASSPRVSDTQYF,TGTGCCAGCAGCCCTCGCGTATCAGATACGCAGTATTTT
12,TRBV15,.,.,TRBJ2-1,CATSTPTSPGFF,TGTGCCACCAGCACCCCCACTAGCCCTGGTTTCTTC
18,TRBV24-1,TRBD2,.,TRBJ2-2,CATSDPTPGLTNTGELFF,TGTGCCACCAGTGATCCTACCCCGGGACTAACTAACACCGGGGAGCTGTTTTTT
16,TRBV11-2,TRBD1,few,TRBJ1-1,CASRSGTGRTNTEAFF,TGTGCCAGCAGGTCGGGGACAGGGAGGACGAACACTGAAGCTTTCTTT
13,TRBV29-1,.,few,TRBJ1-2,CSVEEQQNYGYTF,TGCAGCGTTGAAGAGCAACAGAACTATGGCTACACCTTC
14,TRBV20-1,.,many,TRBJ2-7,CSARGQTSSYEQYF,TGCAGTGCTAGAGGACAGACCAGCTCCTACGAGCAGTACTTC
12,TRBV6-2/TRBV6-3,.,few,TRBJ1-1,CASRDGYTEAFF,TGTGCCAGCAGGGACGGATACACTGAAGCTTTCTTT
13,TRBV4-1,.,.,TRBJ2-3,CASSLPRGDTQYF,TGCGCCAGCAGCCTTCCTCGGGGAGATACGCAGTATTTT
15,TRBV3-1,TRBD2,few,TRBJ2-5,CASSQRTSGAETQYF,TGTGCCAGCAGCCAGAGGACTAGCGGGGCAGAGACCCAGTACTTC
14,TRBV7-2,.,many,TRBJ2-3,CASSLSGATDTQYF,TGTGCCAGCAGCTTATCGGGGGCCACAGATACGCAGTATTTT
12,TRBV4-1,.,.,TRBJ2-3,CASSRGEDTQYF,TGCGCCAGCAGCCGGGGGGAAGATACGCAGTATTTT
13,TRBV12-3/TRBV12-4,.,few,TRBJ1-2,CASSPDNNYGYTF,TGTGCCAGCAGTCCGGATAATAACTATGGCTACACCTTC
15,TRBV7-2,.,few,TRBJ2-1,CASSLVHTSANEQFF,TGTGCCAGCAGCTTAGTTCACACAAGCGCCAATGAGCAGTTCTTC
14,TRBV28,.,few,TRBJ1-1,CASSPYGGATEAFF,TGTGCCAGCAGTCCTTACGGGGGAGCCACTGAAGCTTTCTTT
14,TRBV9,.,few,TRBJ2-4,CASSDSLAKNIQYF,TGTGCCAGCAGCGACAGCTTAGCCAAAAACATTCAGTACTTC
11,TRBV12-3/TRBV12-4,TRBD1,few,TRBJ2-1,CASSFGQGGFF,TGTGCCAGCAGCTTCGGACAGGGGGGGTTCTTC